This TCR beta chain is from a study of cytomegalovirus exposure and HLA in healthy donors. TCRdb keeps only in-frame clones here, not all; method: immunoSEQ multiplex PCR. Of 350,000 or so clones in the sample, more than 80% are singletons; the top ten hold around 0.8%. Germline CDR1 is SGDLS and CDR2 is YYNGEE. This CDR3 comprises 14 residues. Trimming pared 2 bases from V and 4 bases from J, leaving 11 bases between. Specimen: PBMCs. The gene calls are TRBV9 and TRBJ2-3; D might be TRBD2 (5 bases). The clonotype originates from a woman aged 18-29 years in good health and CMV-seronegative. CDR3 sequence: CASSVSGWADTQYF. The CDR3 bases are TGTGCCAGCAGCGTGTCGGGGTGGGCAGATACGCAGTATTTT.